These 24 T cell receptor beta chains were all obtained from the same sample, sequenced in a study of T cell responses to AZD1222 COVID-19 vaccine. Using immunoSEQ multiplex PCR, the repertoire was profiled, and TCRdb retains in-frame clones only, with some absent. In the table there are 150,000 to 200,000 clones, roughly 92% of which are singletons. The sequencing here drew on peripheral blood, taken on day 0 of AZD1222 vaccination. These receptors originate from an adult in good health.

Note on this clone: This CDR3 is also generated by other DNA sequences in the sample. The gene calls are TRBV24-1 and TRBJ2-1, with 9 bases that match TRBD1. The CDR3 runs 15 residues. Germline V gene data show CDR1 as KGHDR and CDR2 as SFDVKD. Unmatched junction bases numbered 3, after V lost 3 bases and J lost 4 bases. The CDR3 nucleotides read TGTGCCACCAGTGATCCGGGACAGGGTTACAATGAGCAGTTCTTC. This encodes CATSDPGQGYNEQFF.

J is TRBJ1-2 and V is TRBV5-1; tentative D call: TRBD1 (5 bases). V gave up 7 bases and J gave up 4 bases, with 20 bases separating them. The CDR3 runs to 15 residues. CDR1 SGHRS and CDR2 YFSETQ come from the germline V gene. CDR3 protein: CASSPRTGNSYGYTF. Here the CDR3 DNA reads TGCGCCAGCTCCCCGCGTACAGGCAACTCCTATGGCTACACCTTC.

The rearrangement joins TRBV2 to TRBJ2-7; 9 bases are shared with TRBD2. Germline V gives CDR1 SNHLY, CDR2 FYNNEI. This CDR3 is built from 16 residues. With V trimmed by 6 bases and J by 4 bases, 13 bases remained unmatched. The CDR3, as DNA: TGTGCCAGCAGGGCGCCTACCGGGACTAGCCAATACGAGCAGTACTTC. Translation gives CASRAPTGTSQYEQYF.

The rearrangement links TRBV5-6 to TRBJ1-5; 7 nucleotides agree with TRBD1. The CDR3 covers 15 residues. Germline V lookup: CDR1 SGHDT, CDR2 YYEEEE. Unmatched junction bases numbered 6, after V lost 3 bases and J lost 3 bases. CDR3 sequence: CASSWAGTDNQPQHF. DNA for the CDR3: TGTGCCAGCAGCTGGGCCGGGACAGACAATCAGCCCCAGCATTTT.

CDR3 sequence reads: CASSLGRNSEAFF. The DNA of the CDR3 is TGTGCCAGCAGCTTAGGTAGGAATTCTGAAGCTTTCTTT. The genes are TRBV7-3 and TRBJ1-1, with D unclear. The V end was cut by 2 bases, the J end by 6 bases, with 10 bases between. Germline V gene data show CDR1 as SGHTA and CDR2 as FQGTGA. There are 13 residues in the CDR3.

V usage is TRBV29-1 and J usage is TRBJ2-7, with TRBD1 as a possible D gene (6 bases). Germline V lookup: CDR1 SQVTM, CDR2 ANQGSEA. V was shortened by 5 bases and J by 2 bases, with 16 bases between the two germline ends. The length of the CDR3 is 14 residues. CDR3 sequence: CSVRGDTITYEQYF. The DNA for the CDR3 is TGCAGCGTTAGAGGGGACACGATCACCTACGAGCAGTACTTC.

The genes are TRBV7-3 and TRBJ2-3, with 14 positions matching TRBD2. With 2 bases clipped from V and 3 bases from J, the junction kept 10 bases outside the gene matches. The V gene's germline CDR1 is SGHTA and CDR2 FQGTGA. This CDR3 is 19 amino acids long. CDR3 loop: CASSLGGTSGRGRTDTQYF. For the CDR3, the DNA is TGTGCCAGCAGCTTAGGTGGGACTAGCGGGAGAGGTAGGACAGATACGCAGTATTTT.

The chain joins TRBV7-9 to TRBJ1-1; 7 bases map to TRBD1. From germline, CDR1 is SEHNR and CDR2 FQNEAQ (reference sequence). CDR3 length equals 14 residues. Losses at the gene ends were 7 bases for V and 0 bases for J; bases not matched to a gene: 5. DNA for the CDR3: TGTGCCAGCAACCCGACAGGGATGAACACTGAAGCTTTCTTT. This codes for CASNPTGMNTEAFF.

This clone occurred once. The junction and the germline gene differ at one end; a read error may be behind it. CDR3 sequence: CASSMDWTSGAQDF. The CDR3 coding sequence is TGTGCCAGTAGTATGGACTGGACTAGCGGGGCCCAGGACTTC. This rearrangement joins TRBV19 to TRBJ2-7; 12 bases match TRBD2. CDR3 length: 14 residues. Germline CDR1 reads LNHDA; CDR2 reads SQIVND (reference sequence).

The chain recombines TRBV24-1 with TRBJ1-2; the match to TRBD1 covers 8 bases. The CDR3 runs 15 residues. Germline V gives CDR1 KGHDR, CDR2 SFDVKD. Trimming cost V 3 bases and J 6 bases; bases outside gene matches: 8. The CDR3 is CATSDSGQGHHGYTF. The CDR3 bases are TGTGCCACCAGTGATAGCGGACAGGGACATCATGGCTACACCTTC.

The rearrangement uses TRBV11-2 and TRBJ1-2; the D is unclear. The germline V and J ends were trimmed by 5 bases and 4 bases, with 8 bases remaining between them. Germline lookup yields CDR1 SGHAT and CDR2 FQNNGV. The CDR3 totals 12 residues. The CDR3 reads CASSRRSYGYTF. The CDR3 coding sequence is TGTGCCAGCAGCCGGCGTAGCTATGGCTACACCTTC.

The chain joins TRBV27 to TRBJ1-6; D is undetermined. CDR1 and CDR2 from the germline V gene are MNHEY and SMNVEV (reference sequence). The CDR3 runs to 14 residues. With 3 bases removed from V and 10 bases from J, the gap between germline ends came to 13 bases. The CDR3, as DNA: TGTGCCAGCAGTTTCGGGGTGGGATCGTCACCCCTCCACTTT. Encoded protein: CASSFGVGSSPLHF.

This clone was recorded a few times. CDR3 in amino acids: CASSFHRVVDGYTF. CDR3 bases: TGTGCCAGCAGCTTTCACAGGGTGGTTGATGGCTACACCTTC. V gene TRBV7-9 combines with J gene TRBJ1-2; D is perhaps TRBD1 (6 bases). Germline CDR1 SEHNR, CDR2 FQNEAQ (reference sequence). The CDR3 runs 14 residues. Deletions cut 3 bases from V and 6 bases from J, with 14 bases between. The full variable domain, its missing parts supplied by reference TRBV7-9 and TRBJ1-2, is DTGVSQNPRHKITKRGQNVTFRCDPISEHNRLYWYRQTLGQGPEFLTYFQNEAQLEKSRLLSDRFSAERPKGSFSTLEIQRTEQGDSAMYLCASSFHRVVDGYTFGSGTRLTVV.

The table lists this clone with a count of one. CDR3: CASSPSTGETQYF. As DNA, the CDR3 is TGCGCCAGCAGCCCCAGTACGGGGGAGACCCAGTACTTC. This chain connects TRBV5-1 to TRBJ2-5; D may be TRBD2 (5 bases). CDR1 is SGHRS and CDR2 is YFSETQ in the germline V gene. This CDR3 has 13 residues. V lost 4 bases and J 5 bases, leaving 12 bases between the germline ends.

CDR3 bases: TGTGCCAGCAGCGTAGCGCGGGCAGATACGCAGTATTTT. Translating it yields CASSVARADTQYF. This chain uses TRBV9 with TRBJ2-3, with TRBD2 as a possible D gene (5 bases). Germline-derived CDR1 and CDR2 are SGDLS and YYNGEE. CDR3 length equals 13 residues. The germline V and J ends were trimmed by 0 bases and 4 bases, with 6 bases remaining between them.

This rearrangement joins TRBV15 to TRBJ1-1; D is perhaps TRBD1 (6 bases). The CDR3 sequence is 15 residues long. Germline V gives CDR1 LNHNV, CDR2 YYDKDF (reference sequence). V shed 5 bases and J shed 5 bases, with 18 bases lying between them. Here the CDR3 DNA reads TGTGCCACCAGCCTAGGGGGAGGGGTGGGGACTGAAGCTTTCTTT. This translates into CATSLGGGVGTEAFF.

The chain couples TRBV19 to TRBJ1-4; 7 bases map to TRBD1. CDR3 length: 15 residues. Germline CDR1 reads LNHDA; CDR2 reads SQIVND (reference sequence). Trimming took 2 bases from V and 5 from J; bases not matched to a gene: 5. CDR3 in DNA: TGTGCCAGTAGTATAACAGGGGCAGGGAATGAAAAACTGTTTTTT. Its protein is CASSITGAGNEKLFF.

The rearrangement links TRBV7-2 to TRBJ2-2; D may be TRBD2 (5 bases). Per germline, CDR1 SGHTA and CDR2 FQGNSA. The CDR3 spans 13 residues. V lost 6 bases to trimming and J lost 6 bases, with 11 bases between them. For the CDR3, the DNA is TGTGCCAGCAGAATAGCGAGTGCCGGGGAGCTGTTTTTT. This codes for CASRIASAGELFF.

The rearrangement links TRBV3-1 (or the pseudogene TRBV3-2) to TRBJ2-1; 9 nucleotides match TRBD1. The V segment lost 5 bases and the J segment 8 bases; nucleotides outside the gene matches: 4. Germline V gene data show CDR1 as LGHDT and CDR2 as YNNKEL (reference sequence). The CDR3 is 13 residues long. The CDR3 sequence: CASSFRQGDEQFF. CDR3 DNA: TGTGCCAGCAGCTTCCGACAGGGGGATGAGCAGTTCTTC.

This clone was seen a few times. V gene TRBV18 combines with J gene TRBJ2-6, with 9 bases aligning to TRBD1. Germline V gene sequence: CDR1 KGHSH, CDR2 LQKENI. The CDR3 consists of 16 residues. The V gene end was trimmed by 3 bases and the J gene end by 4 bases; junction bases not matched to a gene: 4. The CDR3 bases are TGTGCCAGCTCACCCACAGGGGGCGTAGGGGCCAACGTCCTGACTTTC. Amino acid sequence: CASSPTGGVGANVLTF.

The chain recombines TRBV18 with TRBJ2-1, with 14 nucleotides matching TRBD2. The germline V gene has CDR1 KGHSH and CDR2 LQKENI. The CDR3 contains 18 residues. The J segment lost 0 bases and the V segment lost 4 bases, leaving 5 bases of the junction unmatched. CDR3 region: CASSLGLAGAGSYNEQFF. CDR3 nucleotide sequence: TGTGCCAGCTCACTGGGACTAGCGGGGGCAGGCTCCTACAATGAGCAGTTCTTC.

This clone was found once. V gene TRBV19 combines with J gene TRBJ2-7; 7 positions match TRBD1. The CDR3 is made up of 14 amino acids. The V gene's germline CDR1 is LNHDA and CDR2 SQIVND (reference sequence). The ends lost 1 base at V and 3 bases at J; junction bases unmatched: 3. CDR3 bases: TGTGCCAGTAGTATAGGGACAGGCTTCTACGAGCAGTACTTC. Its translation is CASSIGTGFYEQYF.

The V call is TRBV7-3, the J call TRBJ2-5, with TRBD1 matching 7 bases. The CDR3 has 15 amino acids. The V segment lost 5 bases and the J segment 4 bases; nucleotides outside the gene matches: 10. Germline CDR1 and CDR2: SGHTA and FQGTGA. The CDR3 protein is CASSTVRGTAETQYF. DNA of the CDR3: TGTGCCAGCAGCACAGTCAGAGGGACAGCAGAGACCCAGTACTTC. The whole variable domain, remainder taken from reference TRBV7-3 and TRBJ2-5, is GAGVSQTPSNKVTEKGKYVELRCDPISGHTALYWYRQSLGQGPEFLIYFQGTGAADDSGLPNDRFFAVRPEGSVSTLKIQRTERGDSAVYLCASSTVRGTAETQYFGPGTRLLVL.

V gene TRBV3-1 (or the pseudogene TRBV3-2) combines with J gene TRBJ1-2; TRBD1 is a possible D gene (6 bases). The CDR3 spans 17 residues. CDR1 and CDR2 (germline): LGHDT, YNNKEL (reference sequence). V dropped 2 bases and J dropped 3 bases, with 19 bases sitting between them. The CDR3 loop reads CASSQRIGGRGDYGYTF. Written as DNA, the CDR3 is TGTGCCAGCAGCCAACGAATAGGTGGCAGGGGAGACTATGGCTACACCTTC.